This T cell receptor (beta chain) derives from a study of blood T cell repertoires in COVID-19. Study-level background: Specimens from acute and convalescent COVID-19 originated in the United States, Italy and Spain. T cells, B-cell-depleted T cells, or PBMCs provided the cDNA or gDNA that served as material.

Authors' data handling: Reference gene primer amplification gave estimated nucleated cell counts. The method was immunoSEQ multiplex PCR; TCRdb's version includes in-frame clones alone and lacks a portion of them. That table supplies the V and J calls and clone size; D and trimming were determined from the DNA. The data show some 60,000 clones, with 75% to 85% seen just once and roughly 12% held by the top ten. This CDR3 spans 17 amino acids. Germline V gene data show CDR1 as SGHTA and CDR2 as FQGNSA. The V gene lost 5 bases and the J gene lost 2 bases, with 19 bases spanning the gap. The chain combines TRBV7-2 with TRBJ1-5; no definite D call. Material for sequencing was peripheral blood. The sequence derives from a human donor in a cohort sampled during active COVID-19. CDR3 in DNA: TGTGCCAGCAGCCGCCAACCCCACGGGGTTGGCAATCAGCCCCAGCATTTT. Protein product: CASSRQPHGVGNQPQHF. The variable domain in full, completed from reference TRBV7-2 and TRBJ1-5, reads GAGVSQSPSNKVTEKGKDVELRCDPISGHTALYWYRQSLGQGLEFLIYFQGNSAPDKSGLPSDRFSAERTGGSVSTLTIQRTQQEDSAVYLCASSRQPHGVGNQPQHFGDGTRLSIL.